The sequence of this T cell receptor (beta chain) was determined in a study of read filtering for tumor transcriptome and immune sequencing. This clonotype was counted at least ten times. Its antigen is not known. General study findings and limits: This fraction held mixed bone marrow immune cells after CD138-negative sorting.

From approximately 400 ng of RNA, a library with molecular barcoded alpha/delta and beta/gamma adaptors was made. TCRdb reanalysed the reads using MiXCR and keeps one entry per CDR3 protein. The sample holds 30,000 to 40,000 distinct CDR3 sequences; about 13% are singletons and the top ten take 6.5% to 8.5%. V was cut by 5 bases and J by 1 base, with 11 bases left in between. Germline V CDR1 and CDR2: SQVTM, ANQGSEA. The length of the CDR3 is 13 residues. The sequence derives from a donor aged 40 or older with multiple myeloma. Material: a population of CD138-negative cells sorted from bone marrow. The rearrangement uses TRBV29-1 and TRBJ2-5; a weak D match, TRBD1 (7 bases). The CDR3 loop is CSVYQGGQETQYF. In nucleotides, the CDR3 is TGCAGCGTTTACCAGGGGGGCCAAGAGACCCAGTACTTC.